These T cell receptor beta chains were read from a single sample in a study of blood T cell repertoires in COVID-19. Only in-frame clones appear in the TCRdb table, and some are missing; sequencing was by immunoSEQ multiplex PCR. The sample contains roughly 180,000 clones, about 81% of which appear only once. The sequenced sample was peripheral blood. All receptors derive from a woman over 75 with COVID-19, enrolled during active disease. CDR3s include the opening cysteine and the closing phenylalanine or tryptophan. D genes are given only for firm matches. The size field is filled for only some rows; it gives once, few, many or a size class.

14 few TRBJ2-7 TRBD1 TRBV28 CASNNPGQVYEQYF TGTGCCAGCAATAATCCGGGACAGGTTTACGAGCAGTACTTC
18 NA TRBJ1-6 TRBD1 TRBV4-1 CASSPSGTGTSYNSPLHF TGCGCCAGCAGCCCAAGTGGGACAGGGACCTCCTATAATTCACCCCTCCACTTT
17 NA TRBJ2-2 TRBD1 TRBV24-1 CATSDPGQGADTGELFF TGTGCCACCAGTGACCCGGGACAGGGGGCCGACACCGGGGAGCTGTTTTTT
14 NA TRBJ1-1 NA TRBV5-5 CASSLIWQNTEAFF TGTGCCAGCAGCTTGATCTGGCAGAACACTGAAGCTTTCTTT
12 NA TRBJ1-4 TRBD1 TRBV30 CAWGQGDVKLFF TGTGCCTGGGGACAGGGGGATGTAAAACTGTTTTTT
15 NA TRBJ2-3 TRBD2 TRBV19 CASTRTSGRTDTQYF TGTGCCAGTACAAGGACTAGCGGGAGGACAGATACGCAGTATTTT
17 NA TRBJ2-2 TRBD2 TRBV3-1/TRBV3-2 CASSQPSGPSNTGELFF TGTGCCAGCAGCCAACCTAGCGGGCCCTCGAACACCGGGGAGCTGTTTTTT
17 NA TRBJ2-3 TRBD2 TRBV5-4 CASSAGLAGGPTDTQYF TGTGCCAGCAGCGCCGGACTAGCGGGGGGGCCTACAGATACGCAGTATTTT
13 NA TRBJ2-7 NA TRBV5-1 CASSLGEEDEQYF TGCGCCAGCAGCTTAGGGGAGGAAGACGAGCAGTACTTC
14 NA TRBJ2-1 NA TRBV9 CASTPLSSYNEQFF TGTGCCAGCACCCCACTAAGCTCCTACAATGAGCAGTTCTTC
14 few TRBJ1-1 NA TRBV19 CASSGGPLNTEAFF TGTGCCAGTAGCGGAGGACCGCTGAACACTGAAGCTTTCTTT
16 NA TRBJ2-7 TRBD2 TRBV5-4 CASSLGTGLAGGEQYF TGTGCCAGCAGCTTGGGCACGGGACTAGCGGGAGGCGAGCAGTACTTC
16 NA TRBJ2-7 TRBD2 TRBV7-2 CASSRNPGTRTYEQYF TGTGCCAGCAGCCGCAACCCCGGGACTAGGACCTACGAGCAGTACTTC
15 NA TRBJ1-4 NA TRBV7-9 CASSASAGAFEKLFF TGTGCCAGCAGCGCCAGTGCAGGGGCCTTTGAAAAACTGTTTTTT
12 NA TRBJ2-7 NA TRBV28 CASRDIPYEQYF TGTGCCAGCAGAGACATACCTTACGAGCAGTACTTC
16 NA TRBJ2-3 TRBD2 TRBV27 CASSLLAGDWPDTQYF TGTGCCAGCAGTTTACTAGCGGGGGACTGGCCAGATACGCAGTATTTT
16 NA TRBJ2-3 TRBD2 TRBV16 CASSQLSGRFYDTQYF TGTGCCAGCAGCCAATTAAGCGGGAGGTTCTATGATACGCAGTATTTT
16 once TRBJ2-1 NA TRBV11-2 CASSSMTRAFYNEQFF TGTGCCAGCAGCTCGATGACTAGGGCGTTCTACAATGAGCAGTTCTTC
15 NA TRBJ1-2 TRBD1 TRBV5-1 CASSLSVGQGYGYTF TGCGCCAGCAGCTTGAGTGTCGGACAGGGCTATGGCTACACCTTC
12 NA TRBJ1-2 NA TRBV11-3 CASSLGQYGYTF TGTGCCAGCAGCTTAGGACAGTATGGCTACACCTTC
15 NA TRBJ2-7 TRBD2 TRBV7-9 CASSSGLAETYEQYF TGTGCCAGCAGCTCGGGACTAGCGGAAACCTACGAGCAGTACTTC
15 NA TRBJ2-3 TRBD2 TRBV5-1 CASSQGAGGTDTQYF TGCGCCAGCAGCCAAGGAGCGGGGGGCACAGATACGCAGTATTTT
13 NA TRBJ2-1 NA TRBV7-2 CASSLRRGYEQFF TGTGCCAGCAGCCTAAGAAGGGGGTATGAGCAGTTCTTC
14 NA TRBJ1-2 TRBD1 TRBV5-8 CASSPGTASYGYTF TGTGCCAGCAGCCCAGGGACAGCCTCCTATGGCTACACCTTC
15 once TRBJ2-3 TRBD2 TRBV28 CASSLAGPRTDTQYF TGTGCCAGCAGTCTAGCGGGGCCTCGCACAGATACGCAGTATTTT
13 NA TRBJ2-4 NA TRBV12-3/TRBV12-4 CASSLRQGGIQYF TGTGCCAGCAGTTTAAGGCAGGGGGGCATTCAGTACTTC
16 NA TRBJ2-3 TRBD2 TRBV28 CASSSQLAGGTDTQYF TGTGCCAGCAGTTCCCAACTAGCGGGAGGAACAGATACGCAGTATTTT
16 once TRBJ1-5 NA TRBV28 CASRNSGARSNQPQHF TGTGCCAGCAGGAATTCAGGGGCGCGGAGCAATCAGCCCCAGCATTTT
14 NA TRBJ2-2 TRBD1 TRBV24-1 CATKDRGRTGELFF TGTGCCACCAAGGACAGGGGGCGTACCGGGGAGCTGTTTTTT
15 NA TRBJ2-3 TRBD2 TRBV7-3 CASSISGGATDTQYF TGTGCCAGCAGCATTAGCGGGGGGGCGACAGATACGCAGTATTTT
16 NA TRBJ1-2 NA TRBV7-9 CASSLLGGATIYGYTF TGTGCCAGCAGCTTACTAGGGGGTGCCACGATCTATGGCTACACCTTC
19 NA TRBJ1-1 NA TRBV5-1 CASSLGPPTGPTGVTEAFF TGCGCCAGCAGCCTCGGACCCCCTACAGGGCCCACCGGGGTAACTGAAGCTTTCTTT
12 NA TRBJ1-2 NA TRBV7-2 CASSYPGQGYTF TGTGCCAGCAGCTACCCAGGGCAAGGCTACACCTTC
15 NA TRBJ2-1 TRBD2 TRBV5-4 CASSPLAGAYNEQFF TGTGCCAGCAGCCCACTAGCGGGAGCCTACAATGAGCAGTTCTTC
10 NA TRBJ1-1 NA TRBV24-1 CATANTEAFF TGTGCCACGGCGAACACTGAAGCTTTCTTT
15 many TRBJ1-4 TRBD1 TRBV7-9 CASRHRGSTGEKLFF TGTGCCAGCAGACACAGGGGTTCGACCGGCGAAAAACTGTTTTTT
15 NA TRBJ1-6 TRBD1 TRBV3-1/TRBV3-2 CASSQTGADNSPLHF TGTGCCAGCAGCCAAACAGGGGCCGATAATTCACCCCTCCACTTT
15 NA TRBJ1-1 NA TRBV2 CASSNLGQLNTEAFF TGTGCCAGCAGCAATTTAGGACAGCTCAACACTGAAGCTTTCTTT
15 NA TRBJ2-7 NA TRBV21-1 CASSPNRGRSYEQYF TGTGCCAGCAGCCCAAACAGGGGGCGCTCCTACGAGCAGTACTTC
14 few TRBJ1-2 NA TRBV11-2 CASSLGSVGRARTF TGTGCCAGCAGCTTAGGGTCTGTCGGGAGAGCGCGCACCTTC
16 NA TRBJ2-7 NA TRBV6-1 CASSESLGPQGYEQYF TGTGCCAGCAGTGAATCCCTCGGACCACAGGGATACGAGCAGTACTTC
17 once TRBJ2-3 TRBD2 TRBV19 CASSPGTSGASRVGQYF TGTGCCAGTAGTCCAGGGACTAGCGGGGCCAGCAGGGTGGGGCAGTATTTT
15 NA TRBJ2-7 TRBD2 TRBV9 CASSPRGTSTYEQYF TGTGCCAGCAGCCCTCGCGGGACTAGCACGTACGAGCAGTACTTC
15 NA TRBJ2-3 TRBD1 TRBV18 CASSPGQGITDTQYF TGTGCCAGCTCACCAGGACAGGGGATAACAGATACGCAGTATTTT
14 NA TRBJ1-2 NA TRBV18 CASSPRGWNYGYTF TGTGCCAGCTCACCACGAGGGTGGAACTATGGCTACACCTTC
12 NA TRBJ2-1 TRBD1 TRBV4-1 CASSPETGVLFF TGCGCCAGCAGCCCAGAGACAGGGGTGCTGTTCTTC
15 few TRBJ2-3 TRBD2 TRBV11-3 CASSLGSGKADTQYF TGTGCCAGCAGCTTAGGTAGCGGGAAGGCAGATACGCAGTATTTT
14 NA TRBJ1-5 TRBD1 TRBV6-5 CASSPTGGNQPQHF TGTGCCAGCAGCCCAACAGGGGGGAATCAGCCCCAGCATTTT
11 many TRBJ2-7 NA TRBV5-4 CASSPSYEQYF TGTGCCAGCAGCCCGAGCTACGAGCAGTACTTC
14 NA TRBJ2-1 NA TRBV16 CASKGGSSYNEQFF TGTGCCAGCAAGGGGGGGAGCTCCTACAATGAGCAGTTCTTC
13 few TRBJ1-5 NA TRBV5-1 CASSARGNQPQHF TGCGCCAGCAGCGCGAGGGGCAATCAGCCCCAGCATTTT
15 NA TRBJ2-5 NA TRBV11-2 CASSSFTGGRETQYF TGTGCCAGCAGCTCTTTTACAGGAGGGCGAGAGACCCAGTACTTC
16 NA TRBJ2-6 NA TRBV19 CASSITPGAGANVLTF TGTGCCAGTAGTATCACCCCGGGGGCTGGGGCCAACGTCCTGACTTTC
14 NA TRBJ1-5 TRBD1 TRBV10-2 CASSRQGRNQPQHF TGCGCCAGCAGCAGACAGGGTAGGAATCAGCCCCAGCATTTT